What follows are 5 T cell receptor beta chains derived from one specimen sequenced in a study of cytotoxic CD8 clonotypes in ibrutinib-treated CLL. The repertoire was sequenced with immunoSEQ multiplex PCR; TCRdb's copy has only in-frame clones and lacks some. Altogether about 160,000 clones are present, 81% being singletons, with the ten largest covering roughly 2%. The specimen comprised PBMCs, sampled after 12 months of ibrutinib treatment. The source is a human donor with chronic lymphocytic leukemia.

The rearrangement joins TRBV7-9 to TRBJ1-1, with D tentatively TRBD1 (6 bases). Germline V gene data show CDR1 as SEHNR and CDR2 as FQNEAQ (reference sequence). V gave up 5 bases and J gave up 1 base, with 8 bases separating them. CDR3 size: 13 residues. CDR3 coding DNA: TGTGCCAGCAGCCCGGGACAGAACACTGAAGCTTTCTTT. It specifies CASSPGQNTEAFF. Complete variable domain (other parts from reference TRBV7-9 and TRBJ1-1): DTGVSQNPRHKITKRGQNVTFRCDPISEHNRLYWYRQTLGQGPEFLTYFQNEAQLEKSRLLSDRFSAERPKGSFSTLEIQRTEQGDSAMYLCASSPGQNTEAFFGQGTRLTVV.

This chain connects TRBV7-2 to TRBJ1-2, with 10 bases fitting TRBD1. With V trimmed by 4 bases and J by 4 bases, 6 bases remained unmatched. The CDR3 spans 15 residues. Germline CDR1 SGHTA, CDR2 FQGNSA. The CDR3 sequence: CASSWDRGSSYGYTF. CDR3 coding DNA: TGTGCCAGCAGCTGGGACAGGGGCTCAAGCTATGGCTACACCTTC.

The V call is TRBV29-1, the J call TRBJ2-5; TRBD2 might be the D (5 bases). Trimming removed 3 bases at V and 0 bases at J, with 8 bases between. Germline CDR1 reads SQVTM; CDR2 reads ANQGSEA. The CDR3 is 13 residues long. The CDR3 nucleotides are TGCAGCGTTGACAGCGGATACCAAGAGACCCAGTACTTC. It codes for CSVDSGYQETQYF.

This chain links TRBV7-2 with TRBJ2-3; 11 bases are a match to TRBD2. The CDR3 sequence is 17 residues long. The trim removed 1 base at V and 3 bases at J, leaving 6 bases unmatched. Germline V gene sequence: CDR1 SGHTA, CDR2 FQGNSA. The CDR3 region is CASSLGVAGGSTDTQYF. The DNA of the CDR3 is TGTGCCAGCAGCTTAGGCGTAGCGGGAGGGTCGACAGATACGCAGTATTTT.

The chain recombines TRBV7-9 with TRBJ2-5; D gene unclear. Germline V gene lookup returns CDR1 SEHNR and CDR2 FQNEAQ (reference sequence). V shed 6 bases and J shed 5 bases, with 13 bases lying between them. The length of the CDR3 is 13 residues. The CDR3 loop reads CASRESSWETQYF. DNA of the CDR3: TGTGCCAGCAGAGAATCCTCGTGGGAGACCCAGTACTTC. The full variable domain, with the rest looked up from reference TRBV7-9 and TRBJ2-5, is DTGVSQNPRHKITKRGQNVTFRCDPISEHNRLYWYRQTLGQGPEFLTYFQNEAQLEKSRLLSDRFSAERPKGSFSTLEIQRTEQGDSAMYLCASRESSWETQYFGPGTRLLVL.